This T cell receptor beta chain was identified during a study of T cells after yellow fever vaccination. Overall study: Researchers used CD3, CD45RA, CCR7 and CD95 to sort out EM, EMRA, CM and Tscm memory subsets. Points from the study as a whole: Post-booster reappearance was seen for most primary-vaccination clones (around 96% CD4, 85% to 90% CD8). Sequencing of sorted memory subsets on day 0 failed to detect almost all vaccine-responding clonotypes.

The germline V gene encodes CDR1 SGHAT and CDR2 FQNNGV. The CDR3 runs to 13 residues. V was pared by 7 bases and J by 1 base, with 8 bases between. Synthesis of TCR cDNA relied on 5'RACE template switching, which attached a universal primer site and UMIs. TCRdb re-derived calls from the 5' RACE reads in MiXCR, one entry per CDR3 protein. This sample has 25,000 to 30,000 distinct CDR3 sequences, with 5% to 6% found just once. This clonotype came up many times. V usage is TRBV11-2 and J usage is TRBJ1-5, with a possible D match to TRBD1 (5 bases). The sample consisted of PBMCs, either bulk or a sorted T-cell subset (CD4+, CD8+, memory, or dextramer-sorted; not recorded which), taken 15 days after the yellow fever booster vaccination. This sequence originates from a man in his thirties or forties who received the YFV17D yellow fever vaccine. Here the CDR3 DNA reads TGTGCCAGCAAAGGGGACAGCAATCAGCCCCAGCATTTT. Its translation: CASKGDSNQPQHF.